The source of this TCR beta chain is a study of T-cell memory formation after mild COVID-19. TCRdb independently ran MiXCR on the 5' RACE reads; one entry per CDR3 protein. Of a few hundred thousand distinct CDR3 sequences in the sample, roughly 18% were seen once. The CDR3 is 14 residues long. V lost 7 bases to trimming and J lost 6 bases, with 16 bases between them. The germline V gene has CDR1 SGHVS and CDR2 FNYEAQ. This clonotype was picked up a small number of times. This TCR came from a man younger than 30 who had mild COVID-19 (a few samples of this study predate the infection). Cell type and time point are not known. Sequenced sample: PBMCs or a T cell subset sorted from them (not recorded which). This chain connects TRBV7-6 to TRBJ2-1; possibly TRBD2 for D (6 bases). The CDR3 coding sequence is TGTGCCAGCAAGGGCCGGGGACTGAGCAATGAGCAGTTCTTC. Its protein is CASKGRGLSNEQFF. The full variable domain, with the rest looked up from reference TRBV7-6 and TRBJ2-1, is GAGVSQSPRYKVTKRGQDVALRCDPISGHVSLYWYRQALGQGPEFLTYFNYEAQQDKSGLPNDRFSAERPEGSISTLTIQRTEQRDSAMYRCASKGRGLSNEQFFGPGTRLTVL.